Listed below are T cell receptor beta chains from one sample, sequenced in a study of vaccination and CD4 T cells after COVID-19. TCRdb independently ran MiXCR on the PCR reads; one entry per CDR3 protein. This table holds about 18,000 distinct CDR3 sequences, 25% to 30% found once. Which antigens these TCRs recognize remains unknown. The sample comprised cultured CD4+ T cells from blood. All receptors derive from a human donor with COVID-19. Both conserved end residues are part of each CDR3. A D gene is named only where the DNA matches it firmly. Clone size is given for some rows only: seen once, a few or many times, or a class if the clone is expanded.

.	TRBV7-9	12	TRBJ2-3	few	TGTGCCAGCAGCCCAAACCTAGATACGCAGTATTTT	CASSPNLDTQYF
.	TRBV20-1	14	TRBJ2-7	few	TGCAGTGCAATAGACCGGGCCGGGTCCCGCGAGCAGTACTTC	CSAIDRAGSREQYF
TRBD1	TRBV12-3/TRBV12-4	14	TRBJ1-2	.	TGTGCCAGCTCCCGGGACAGGGAGCGATTCGGCTACACCTTC	CASSRDRERFGYTF
.	TRBV19	16	TRBJ2-3	few	TGTGCCAGTAGTGACCCGACAGCTGGAGGCACAGATACGCAGTATTTT	CASSDPTAGGTDTQYF
.	TRBV12-3/TRBV12-4	12	TRBJ1-1	few	TGTGCCAGCAGGAGGGGTTACGCTGAAGCTTTCTTT	CASRRGYAEAFF
TRBD1	TRBV12-3/TRBV12-4	16	TRBJ1-6	few	TGTGCCAGCAGTTCTCCAGGACAGGGACTCTATTCACCCCTCCACTTT	CASSSPGQGLYSPLHF
.	TRBV5-6	16	TRBJ2-7	once	TGTGCCAGCAGCTTCTTTATCCCGGGACTTCGGTACGAGCAGTACTTC	CASSFFIPGLRYEQYF
TRBD1	TRBV18	14	TRBJ1-5	.	TGTGCCAGCTCGCTGGGACAGGGGATGAAGCCCCAGCATTTT	CASSLGQGMKPQHF
.	TRBV6-5	15	TRBJ1-2	.	TGTGCCAGCAGTTATGTCGGAGCCCAGCTCTATGGCTACACCTTC	CASSYVGAQLYGYTF
TRBD1	TRBV4-2	17	TRBJ1-1	.	TGTGCCAGCAGCCAAGAAGTCGCGACAGGGACTTACACTGAAGCTTTCTTT	CASSQEVATGTYTEAFF
TRBD1	TRBV30	12	TRBJ2-7	few	TGTGCCCACCAGGACAGGGGCCGTGAGCAGTACTTC	CAHQDRGREQYF
.	TRBV7-2	16	TRBJ2-5	.	TGTGCCAGCAGCTTATTCTCCGTGGGGGTGGGAAAGACCCAGTACTTC	CASSLFSVGVGKTQYF
TRBD2	TRBV20-1	16	TRBJ2-4	few	TGCAGTGCTGAACTCCCGGGGACTATAGCCAAAAACATTCAGTACTTC	CSAELPGTIAKNIQYF
.	TRBV6-2/TRBV6-3	13	TRBJ2-5	.	TGTGCCAGCAGTTACCAGGGGATGGAGACCCAGTACTTC	CASSYQGMETQYF
.	TRBV9	14	TRBJ1-5	.	TGTGCCAGCAGCGTAGGGGCAGGCAATCAGCCCCAGCATTTT	CASSVGAGNQPQHF
.	TRBV5-1	13	TRBJ2-5	.	TGCGCCAGCAGTCGACTACCCGGGGAGACCCAGTACTTC	CASSRLPGETQYF
.	TRBV2	12	TRBJ2-5	once	TGTGCCAGCGTTGGCGCCCAAGAGACCCAGTACTTC	CASVGAQETQYF
TRBD1	TRBV7-2	14	TRBJ1-1	few	TGTGCCAGCAGCCGGGGACAGATGAACACTGAAGCTTTCTTT	CASSRGQMNTEAFF
.	TRBV7-2	13	TRBJ2-7	.	TGTGCCAGCAGCTTGAGGGGGGCTGGCGAGCAGTACTTC	CASSLRGAGEQYF
.	TRBV2	11	TRBJ1-1	.	TGTGCCAGCACCCGATACACTGAAGCTTTCTTT	CASTRYTEAFF